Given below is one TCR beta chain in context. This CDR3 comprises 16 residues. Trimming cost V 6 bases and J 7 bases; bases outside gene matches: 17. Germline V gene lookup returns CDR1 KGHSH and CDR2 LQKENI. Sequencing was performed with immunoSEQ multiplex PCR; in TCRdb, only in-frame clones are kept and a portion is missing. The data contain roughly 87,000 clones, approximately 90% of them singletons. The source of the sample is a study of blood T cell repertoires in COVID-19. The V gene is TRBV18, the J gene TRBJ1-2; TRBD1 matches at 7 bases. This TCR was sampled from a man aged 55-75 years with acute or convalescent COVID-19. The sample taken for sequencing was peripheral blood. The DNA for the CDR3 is TGTGCCAGCTCGCTAACGGGTGACACAGGGGACTCTGGCTACACCTTC. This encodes CASSLTGDTGDSGYTF.